One and the same sample provided the 5 T cell receptor beta chains below, sequenced in a study. TCRdb re-called the 5' RACE reads with MiXCR, one entry per CDR3 protein. The table has about 32,000 distinct CDR3 sequences, approximately 25% seen once. Sequences were obtained from memory CD4+ T cells sorted from blood. The subset: memory CD4+ T cells, CD4+CD45RO+CD25-. Receptors were obtained from a female donor with breast cancer.

This clonotype was counted between two and nine times. Here the CDR3 reads CATPGVSGTREYGELFF. CDR3 DNA: TGTGCCACCCCCGGAGTTTCCGGGACAAGGGAGTACGGGGAGCTGTTTTTT. The chain has TRBV6-5 and TRBJ2-2; a weak D match, TRBD1 (6 bases). Trimming pared 10 bases from V and 7 bases from J, leaving 28 bases between. In germline, CDR1 is MNHEY, CDR2 SVGAGI. The CDR3 consists of 17 residues.

The table lists this clonotype with a few counts. The CDR3: CASSQEVLAKETQYF. Here the CDR3 DNA reads TGCGCCAGCAGCCAAGAGGTACTAGCGAAAGAGACCCAGTACTTC. The chain combines TRBV4-3 with TRBJ2-5; 7 positions match TRBD2. The CDR3 is 15 amino acids. Germline loops: CDR1 LGHNA, CDR2 YSLEER. J gave up 3 bases and V 0 bases, and 4 bases lay outside the gene matches.

This clonotype was seen a few times. Sequence at one end of the junction differs from germline and may be a read error. The chain uses TRBV7-2 and TRBJ2-1; D is uncertain. Germline-derived CDR1 and CDR2 are SGHTA and FQGNSA. The CDR3 runs 14 residues. In DNA form, the CDR3 reads TGTGCCAGCGGCTTAGGTCCAGAATACAATGAGCAGTTCTTC. Its translation is CASGLGPEYNEQFF.

This clonotype was observed many times. The rearrangement links TRBV6-2 or TRBV6-3 to TRBJ2-7; D remains unclear. Germline CDR1 and CDR2: MNHEY and SVGEGT. CDR3 length: 12 residues. Trimming pared 6 bases from V and 2 bases from J, leaving 8 bases between. This chain's CDR3 is CASRRLPYEQYF. CDR3 DNA sequence: TGTGCCAGCAGGAGGCTCCCCTACGAGCAGTACTTC.

This clonotype was picked up many times. The V call is TRBV7-6, the J call TRBJ2-1; D is uncertain. Trimming left V 5 bases short and J 8 bases short, with 10 bases between. The CDR3 totals 12 residues. Looked up from germline, CDR1 is SGHVS and CDR2 is FNYEAQ. In nucleotides, the CDR3 is TGTGCCAGCAGCCGGGCACCACATGAGCAGTTCTTC. Translated: CASSRAPHEQFF.